A single sample is the source of the 2 T cell receptor beta chains below, sequenced in a study of monozygotic twins with inflammatory bowel disease. TCRdb reanalyzed the 5' RACE reads, giving one entry per CDR3 protein sequence and no DNA. In all, the sample yields approximately 420,000 distinct CDR3 sequences. Material: blood. The source of these receptors is a human donor with ulcerative colitis or Crohn's disease, or a healthy co-twin of an affected twin (not recorded which).

The chain links TRBV20-1 to TRBJ1-5; TCRdb calls TRBD1, which cannot be checked without DNA. The CDR3 runs 14 residues. Germline V gene lookup returns CDR1 DFQATT and CDR2 SNEGSKA (reference sequence). The CDR3 spells CSAGRARPNQPQHF.

The chain employs TRBV6-1 and TRBJ2-7; TCRdb indicates TRBD1, and absent DNA this call remains unverified. Per germline, CDR1 MNHNS and CDR2 SASEGT. This CDR3 region has 15 residues. The CDR3 spells CASSEAPTDSYEQYF.